The subject of this entry is one T cell receptor (beta chain). This clone's antigen is unknown. No base quality information exists; no much larger clone differs at one position. CD8 naive samples were CD45RO-negative cells positively selected for CCR7, giving a CD45RA+CCR7+ population that excluded TemRA cells. Donors were healthy HIV-negative adults with no recently reported acute infections or vaccinations. Every donor was a Caucasian adult residing in Nashville, Tennessee, USA. Blood was collected by leukapheresis, and PBMCs were isolated by Ficoll-Histopaque density gradient centrifugation and then cryopreserved in liquid nitrogen vapor phase. Analytical flow cytometry was used to check the purity and quantity of each magnetically sorted T cell population. From each sorted fraction, genomic DNA was isolated and quantified by UV absorbance on a Nanodrop 2000c. The sample originates from a study of shared clonotypes between healthy human individuals (TCRdb year 2020). For the wider study: The cohort comprised a couple of women and three men aged 18 to 49 years. For each donor, CD4 naive and CD4 memory were each run on three plates, CD8 naive on two plates, and CD8 memory on one plate. The study deeply sequenced blood TCR repertoires of five healthy adults to estimate repertoire size and the extent of clonotype sharing between individuals. To increase sequencing depth and limit assay-specific biases, TCR repertoire library preparation and sequencing were carried out by different laboratories using diverse techniques. Between about 0.85 and 9.5 billion PBMCs per donor were obtained by leukapheresis.

The CDR3 contains 15 residues, cysteine and phenylalanine counted. Only the CDR3 DNA is retained, 45 bases long and in frame from the first base. At the junction V is shortened by 4 bases and J by 0 bases, with 12 bases in between. Reading the germline V gene (reference sequence) gives CDR1 MNHEY and CDR2 SMNVEV. TCR CDR3 regions were amplified from genomic DNA by multiplex PCR using the deep immunoSEQ assay. For each cell subset, the extracted genomic DNA was distributed evenly across all wells of several immunoSEQ 96-well plates, and each plate served as one replicate. Each replicate PCR for sorted subsets received around 200 ng genomic DNA, equal to roughly 30,000 T cell genomes. The purified libraries were quantified using a Qubit 3.0 fluorometer, sized with a Bioanalyzer 2100, and then quantified again using the KAPA Library Quantification kit. Each immunoSEQ 96-well plate was sequenced on its own single-read 150-cycle Illumina NextSeq 550 flow cell. For the original study's pipeline: Because the immunoSEQ output held only junctional sequences and lacked quality scores, the filtering could not match the filtering applied to full-length reads. Sequences were annotated with PyIR, a Python wrapper for IgBLAST v1.9, and V/J genes and CDR3 were assigned using IMGT germline references. Reads were filtered out if the reads had weak V/J assignments (E-value above 1e-6), no CDR3, stop codons, out-of-frame junctions, or ambiguous translated residues. V3J clonotypes were defined as sequences sharing the same inferred V gene, J gene, and CDR3 amino acid sequence. To compute the percentage overlap between repertoires, the number of shared unique clonotypes was divided by the size of the smaller repertoire. RTK rarefaction, the Chao1 estimator, and Recon v2.1 estimates of unobserved clonotypes were used to assess repertoire richness. OLGA was used to compute generation probabilities for all TCRbeta clonotypes that the gDNA method yielded from a handful of donors. TCRdb mirrors the immuneACCESS table, restricted to in-frame sequences. Some clones are absent from its copies; in checked studies, under half trace to an unresolved V gene, and the reason for the others is unknown. V and J calls and clone size are given by that table; D and trimming were obtained from the DNA. The table for this sample lists around 2.1 million clones; 93% of them were counted only once. More than 1.5% of the sample comes from the top ten.

The paper as a whole reports these results and caveats: Based on pairwise subsampling, the degree of clonotype sharing among donors was expected to be affected by sequencing depth. Rarefaction of sorted-subset datasets indicated incomplete sequencing despite the large sequencing depth. Because the study included a small number of donors, the genetic and exposure-history diversity represented was limited. When a handful of donors were compared, the shared fraction of clonotypes was 5% to 6.5% for naive CD4, around 3.5% for naive CD8, more than 2% for memory CD4, and less than 0.5% for memory CD8. Compared with non-shared clonotypes, the clonotypes found in all four sorted-subset donors had higher generation probabilities. Only blood was sampled, and tissue TCR repertoires likely differ from those in blood. Naive subsets generally had larger estimated clonotype richness than memory subsets did.

This chain joins TRBV27 to TRBJ1-1, with the D gene uncertain. The clonotype comes from a man aged 18 to 30 in good health. Some clones in this sample may be carry-over from other donors' samples. Sequenced input: naive CD8+ T cells from PBMCs. According to the study, the label for this sample's cell subset or site signals: CD45RA+CCR7+. The nucleotides read TGTGCCAGCAGTTCCCCCGGTCGCATGAACACTGAAGCTTTCTTT. Its amino acids are CASSSPGRMNTEAFF.